This TCR beta chain originates from a study of T cell responses to AZD1222 COVID-19 vaccine (dated by TCRdb to the early 2020s). Concerning the study at large: AZD1222 recipients with second doses at about 4 weeks or about 12 weeks were pooled, because spike-specific TCR depth and breadth did not differ between schedules. A total of around 240 trial participants underwent TCR sequencing, of whom around 200 received two doses of AZD1222 and some 26 received two doses of the MenACWY control vaccine. Trial participants were enrolled into age subgroups of 18-55, 56-69 and 70-plus years, which contained approximately 150, 28 and 58 TCR-sequenced participants, respectively.

General findings and caveats noted by the study authors: Most participants were white British and females outnumbered males, and the authors suggested that clonal diversity may have been underestimated. Because no day 14 peak-response samples were available, repertoires were characterized only after the peak T cell response. Conclusions about previously exposed vaccinees are limited, since just five or six AZD1222 recipients were seropositive for SARS-CoV-2 at baseline. After two AZD1222 doses, both the breadth and the depth of spike-specific TCRs were significantly higher than at day 0 and than in MenACWY recipients. In the small 56-69-year group, the increase in depth fell short of significance, most likely because of low power. Epitopes outside the regions mutated in the B.1.351 and B.1.1.7 variants were reportedly recognized by nearly half of the unique spike-specific TCRs. CD4 TCRs associated with the vaccine covered the entire spike protein, and the dominant responses were in regions 160-218 and 743-854.

The CDR3 regions of human TCRbeta chains were analyzed by immunosequencing. Concerning the study's data processing: TCRs in the repertoires were compared against a reference library of SARS-CoV-2-specific TCRs that had been generated with the MIRA antigen-specificity platform. Breadth was defined as the fraction of unique TCRs that were SARS-CoV-2-associated, and depth was defined as the fraction of total T cells that were SARS-CoV-2-associated. Using the MIRA data, every spike-specific TCR was mapped to the spike region that the TCR reacted to and assigned to either a CD4 or a CD8 class. Log10-transformed breadth and depth values were compared by one-way ANOVA with Sidak's multiple comparisons tests. Not all clones reach the TCRdb copy of this immuneACCESS table, which keeps in-frame sequences only. Checked studies attribute under half of the gap to unresolved V genes and leave the rest unexplained. D and trimming come from the DNA, and the V and J calls and clone size come from that table. The sample table records fewer than 95,000 clones; approximately 92% of these occur just once. About 28% of the sample rests with the top ten.

Per the publication, the time point label means: baseline before first vaccination. Vaccinee samples were obtained from the UK trials COV001 and COV002, which included a single-blind randomized controlled phase 2/3 trial of AZD1222 (ChAdOx1 nCoV-19) in healthy adults. For TCRbeta chain sequencing, PBMC samples were collected from trial participants at day 0 and at day 28 after the second dose. CDR1 and CDR2 are read off the germline V gene (reference sequence) as LGHDT and YNNKEL. V is trimmed back by 1 base and J by 7 bases, and the junction contains 13 bases that no gene match accounts for. The CDR3 covers 17 residues, taking in both the cysteine and the phenylalanine. The read is trimmed to its CDR3 DNA, 51 bases read in frame from base 1. Concerning this clone: What this receptor recognizes is not known. No per-base quality is available; no much larger clone lies one base away.

The source was peripheral blood, collected on day 0 of AZD1222 vaccination. The rearrangement joined TRBV3-1 (or the pseudogene TRBV3-2) to TRBJ1-2, with 9 bases matching TRBD1. The sequence was obtained from an adult in good health. The bases read TGTGCCAGCAGCCAAGCGTACGGGACAGGGAAAGTTGGTGGCTACACCTTC. Translation gives CASSQAYGTGKVGGYTF.